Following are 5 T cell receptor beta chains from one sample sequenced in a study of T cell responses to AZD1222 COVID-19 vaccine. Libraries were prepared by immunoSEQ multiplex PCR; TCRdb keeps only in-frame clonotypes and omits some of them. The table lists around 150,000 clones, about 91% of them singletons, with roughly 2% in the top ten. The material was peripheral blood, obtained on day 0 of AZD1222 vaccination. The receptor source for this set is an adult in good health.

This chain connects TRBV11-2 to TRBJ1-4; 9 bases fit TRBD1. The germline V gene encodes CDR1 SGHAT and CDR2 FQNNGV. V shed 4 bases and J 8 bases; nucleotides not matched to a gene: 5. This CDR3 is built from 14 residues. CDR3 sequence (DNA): TGTGCCAGCAGCTCGACAGGGGGGTTAGAAAAACTGTTTTTT. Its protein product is CASSSTGGLEKLFF.

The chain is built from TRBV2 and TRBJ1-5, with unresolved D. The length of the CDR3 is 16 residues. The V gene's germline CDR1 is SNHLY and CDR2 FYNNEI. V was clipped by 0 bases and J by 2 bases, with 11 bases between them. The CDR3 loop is CASSEARSSGNQPQHF. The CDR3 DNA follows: TGTGCCAGCAGTGAAGCGCGGAGTTCGGGCAATCAGCCCCAGCATTTT.

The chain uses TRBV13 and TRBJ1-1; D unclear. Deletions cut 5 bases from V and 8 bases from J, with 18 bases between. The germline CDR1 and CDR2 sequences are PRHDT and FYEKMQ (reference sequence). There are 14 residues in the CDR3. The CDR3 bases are TGTGCCAGCAGCATCGGACCGGGGTCAGCGGAAGCTTTCTTT. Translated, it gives CASSIGPGSAEAFF.

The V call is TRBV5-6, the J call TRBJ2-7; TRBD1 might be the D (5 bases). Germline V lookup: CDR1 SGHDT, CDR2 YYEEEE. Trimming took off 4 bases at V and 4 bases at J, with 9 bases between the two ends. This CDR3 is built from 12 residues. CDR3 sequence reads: CASSDRGYEQYF. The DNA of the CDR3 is TGTGCCAGCAGCGACAGAGGTTACGAGCAGTACTTC.

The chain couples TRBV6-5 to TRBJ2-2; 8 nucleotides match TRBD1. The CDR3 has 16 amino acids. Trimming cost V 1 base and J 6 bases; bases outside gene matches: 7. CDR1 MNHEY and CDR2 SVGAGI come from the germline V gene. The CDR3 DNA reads TGTGCCAGCAGTTACTTTGGGACAGGTCGGGCCGGGGAGCTGTTTTTT. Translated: CASSYFGTGRAGELFF.